This TCR beta chain was sequenced in a study of T cells in Graves' hyperthyroidism and ophthalmopathy. V trimming: 3 bases; J trimming: 4 bases; junction bases outside the gene matches: 9. Germline loops: CDR1 SEHNR, CDR2 FQNEAQ (reference sequence). There are 15 residues in the CDR3. The PBMCs were taken from 10 ml of fresh peripheral blood. The investigators amplified TCR beta CDR3 regions from RNA transcripts. In the first-round RT-PCR of the TCR CDR3, the HTBI primer set was used. Using its own MiXCR run on the multiplex PCR reads, TCRdb lists one record per CDR3 protein. The top ten hold 9% to 9.5% of the sample, which has about 360,000 distinct CDR3 sequences, about 12% seen once.

The genes are TRBV7-9 and TRBJ2-7; TRBD1 aligns across 7 bases. Sequenced input: blood. This TCR derives from a woman in her late teens or twenties with Graves' hyperthyroidism. The CDR3 loop is CASSLGRGLRYEQYF. CDR3 DNA: TGTGCCAGCAGCTTGGGAAGGGGGCTTAGGTACGAGCAGTACTTC.